The clone carrying this TCR beta chain has only a few counts. Its antigen is unidentified. Each CDR3 protein is one row after TCRdb ran MiXCR on the reads. The sample shows some 920,000 distinct CDR3 sequences, about a third of them seen only once. This CDR3 region has 12 residues. V gave up 8 bases and J gave up 0 bases, with 4 bases separating them. The germline CDR1 and CDR2 sequences are ENHRY and SYGVKD. This sample was taken from a study of T cell repertoires in cytomegalovirus infection. V is TRBV10-3 and J is TRBJ2-2; no definite D call. The sample was cultured CD8+ T cells from PBMCs, taken from culture after CMV antigen stimulation. The receptor was derived from a human donor in good health (CMV status not recorded). Some clones in this sample may be carry-over from other donors' samples. The CDR3 spells CAIDSNTGELFF. The CDR3 region has the DNA TGTGCCATCGATTCGAACACCGGGGAGCTGTTTTTT.